The clone carrying this TCR beta chain was seen many times. The sample comes from a study of spatial heterogeneity in lung cancer. Time point in this sample: sample taken at primary tumor resection. Sequencing covered unsorted whole RNA taken from tumor, nontumor lung or frozen PBMC. One entry per CDR3 protein results from TCRdb running MiXCR on the 5' RACE reads. Among 10,000 to 12,000 distinct CDR3 sequences listed, around 9.3% were seen once. Per germline, CDR1 SQVTM and CDR2 ANQGSEA. The J segment lost 6 bases and the V segment lost 6 bases, leaving 3 bases of the junction unmatched. This CDR3 is built from 11 residues.

This receptor was taken from a male donor with early-stage non-small cell lung cancer. This sample comprised PBMCs, obtained at surgery. The J gene is TRBJ1-1, the V gene TRBV29-1; 8 nucleotides align to TRBD1. The chain's CDR3 is CSVDRVSEAFF. CDR3 sequence (DNA): TGCAGCGTGGACAGGGTCTCTGAAGCTTTCTTT.